The 20 T cell receptor beta chains below were found in one sample sequenced in a study of T cell changes during pregnancy in multiple sclerosis. Clones were read by immunoSEQ multiplex PCR, and TCRdb kept only the in-frame ones, dropping some. The sample shows 76,000 or so clones, around 95% of them seen only once. The input for sequencing was peripheral blood, taken in the second trimester of pregnancy. These receptors came from a female donor in good health, enrolled as a control in a pregnancy study.

The chain employs TRBV7-9 and TRBJ2-5, with 7 bases identical to TRBD1. The CDR3 contains 16 residues. V shed 6 bases, J shed 1 base, and the junction held 11 bases outside the gene matches. Germline lookup yields CDR1 SEHNR and CDR2 FQNEAQ (reference sequence). The CDR3 DNA reads as TGTGCCAGCAGATCATACCCGGGACAGACCCAAGAGACCCAGTACTTC. Amino acids: CASRSYPGQTQETQYF.

The table lists this clone with a count of one. CDR3 residues: CSVKTDRSNQPQHF. The CDR3, as DNA: TGCAGCGTTAAAACGGACAGAAGCAATCAGCCCCAGCATTTT. The chain has TRBV29-1 and TRBJ1-5, with D perhaps TRBD1 (6 bases). The CDR3 runs to 14 residues. The germline V and J ends were trimmed by 5 bases and 1 base, with 12 bases remaining between them. CDR1 is SQVTM, CDR2 ANQGSEA, per germline.

The CDR3 bases are TGTGCCAGCAGTTCACCCGGGACAACCACCCTCTATGGCTACACCTTC. Amino acid sequence: CASSSPGTTTLYGYTF. The rearrangement joins TRBV27 to TRBJ1-2; perhaps TRBD1 as D (6 bases). The length of the CDR3 is 16 residues. Germline values: CDR1 MNHEY, CDR2 SMNVEV (reference sequence). The germline V and J ends were trimmed by 4 bases and 4 bases, with 19 bases remaining between them.

The chain couples TRBV7-3 to TRBJ1-5; 7 nucleotides line up with TRBD1. The V and J ends lost 5 bases and 6 bases, in that order; junction bases with no gene match: 7. The germline gives CDR1 SGHTA, CDR2 FQGTGA. The CDR3 extends over 14 amino acids. The CDR3 DNA is TGTGCCAGCAGCCAGGGGGAAGGCGGTCAGCCCCAGCATTTT. Translation gives CASSQGEGGQPQHF.

The chain combines TRBV29-1 with TRBJ1-2, with D maybe TRBD1 (5 bases). This CDR3 is built from 14 residues. The germline V gene has CDR1 SQVTM and CDR2 ANQGSEA. V gave up 7 bases and J gave up 4 bases, with 19 bases separating them. The chain's CDR3 is CSGGRADGGYGYTF. In DNA form, the CDR3 reads TGCAGCGGGGGGAGGGCAGACGGTGGCTATGGCTACACCTTC.

This rearrangement joins TRBV6-5 to TRBJ1-1; D ambiguous. Germline values: CDR1 MNHEY, CDR2 SVGAGI. V lost 4 bases to trimming and J lost 8 bases, with 8 bases between them. This CDR3 is 11 amino acids long. In DNA, the CDR3 is TGTGCCAGCAGTTGGGGAGGCGAAGCTTTCTTT. It yields the protein CASSWGGEAFF.

The chain links TRBV11-3 to TRBJ2-7, with D unresolved. V lost 5 bases, J lost 0 bases, and 8 bases lay in between. The CDR3 totals 13 residues. The germline CDR1 and CDR2 sequences are SGHNT and YENEEA. The CDR3 region is CASSPSVSYEQYF. The DNA of the CDR3 is TGTGCCAGCAGCCCCTCTGTCTCCTACGAGCAGTACTTC.

This chain links TRBV30 with TRBJ1-5; maybe TRBD1 (6 bases). Germline CDR1 GTSNPN, CDR2 SVGIG (reference sequence). The CDR3 runs 12 residues. V dropped 2 bases and J dropped 4 bases, with 6 bases sitting between them. DNA of the CDR3: TGTGCCTGGAGTACAGGGAATCAGCCCCAGCATTTT. It is translated as CAWSTGNQPQHF.

The J gene is TRBJ1-1, the V gene TRBV19; TRBD1 matches 10 bases. Germline V gene sequence: CDR1 LNHDA, CDR2 SQIVND (reference sequence). Germline trimming cut 4 bases from V and 2 bases from J; bases unmatched to any gene: 19. The CDR3 totals 20 residues. The CDR3 DNA reads TGTGCCAGTAGTAGACCGACAGGGGGCTCGTTGTTGTTTCATAACACTGAAGCTTTCTTT. It translates to CASSRPTGGSLLFHNTEAFF.

CDR3: CASSPRATGEKLFF. CDR3 bases: TGTGCCAGCAGCCCCAGGGCCACGGGTGAAAAACTGTTTTTT. The rearrangement links TRBV7-9 to TRBJ1-4; tentative D call: TRBD1 (5 bases). V lost 5 bases and J lost 7, with 14 bases in between. From germline, CDR1 is SEHNR and CDR2 FQNEAQ (reference sequence). This CDR3 region has 14 residues.

This chain links TRBV5-5 with TRBJ2-5, with 10 positions matching TRBD2. The junction had 11 bases not matched to a gene; V was cut back by 4 bases and J by 5 bases. The CDR3 is 16 residues long. Germline lookup yields CDR1 SGHKS and CDR2 YYEKEE (reference sequence). The CDR3 region is CASSPLSGGAFETQYF. The CDR3 region has the DNA TGTGCCAGCAGCCCACTCAGCGGGGGGGCTTTCGAGACCCAGTACTTC.

V and J are TRBV30 and TRBJ1-3, with TRBD1 as a possible D gene (5 bases). Deletions cut 0 bases from V and 8 bases from J, with 11 bases between. Germline lookup yields CDR1 GTSNPN and CDR2 SVGIG (reference sequence). The CDR3 consists of 13 residues. The CDR3 region is CAWSVVSGHTIYF. CDR3 sequence (DNA): TGTGCCTGGAGTGTCGTCTCAGGGCACACCATATATTTT. The variable domain in full, with the rest retrieved from reference TRBV30 and TRBJ1-3, is SQTIHQWPATLVQPVGSPLSLECTVEGTSNPNLYWYRQAAGRGLQLLFYSVGIGQISSEVPQNLSASRPQDRQFILSSKKLLLSDSGFYLCAWSVVSGHTIYFGEGSWLTVV.

The genes are TRBV4-1 and TRBJ2-3; D is perhaps TRBD1 (6 bases). CDR1 is MGHRA and CDR2 is YSYEKL in the germline V gene. The CDR3 is 17 residues long. V gave up 1 base and J gave up 4 bases, with 18 bases separating them. CDR3 DNA sequence: TGCGCCAGCAGCCAAGTTCTCAGGGGACCACACGCAGATACGCAGTATTTT. This gives the protein CASSQVLRGPHADTQYF.

This chain connects TRBV2 to TRBJ2-3, with D perhaps TRBD2 (5 bases). Germline CDR1 SNHLY, CDR2 FYNNEI. CDR3 size: 17 residues. With 6 bases removed from V and 4 bases from J, the gap between germline ends came to 23 bases. CDR3 loop: CASRLGPLGGSSDTQYF. Written as DNA, the CDR3 is TGTGCCAGCAGATTAGGGCCGCTAGGAGGTTCCTCAGATACGCAGTATTTT.

This clone was detected a few times. This rearrangement joins TRBV10-3 to TRBJ1-1, with a tentative D call TRBD1 (6 bases). V lost 10 bases and J 5 bases, leaving 11 bases between the germline ends. The CDR3 length is 11 residues. Germline CDR1 and CDR2: ENHRY and SYGVKD. This CDR3 reads CATRQGTEAFF. The CDR3 coding sequence is TGTGCCACCCGCCAGGGGACTGAAGCTTTCTTT.

This chain uses TRBV5-1 with TRBJ1-5; D is perhaps TRBD1 (5 bases). Germline V gene sequence: CDR1 SGHRS, CDR2 YFSETQ. The germline V and J ends were trimmed by 5 bases and 3 bases, with 12 bases remaining between them. There are 14 residues in the CDR3. CDR3: CASSPDSPNQPQHF. In DNA, the CDR3 is TGCGCCAGCAGTCCCGACAGTCCCAATCAGCCCCAGCATTTT. The variable domain in full, completed from reference TRBV5-1 and TRBJ1-5, reads KAGVTQTPRYLIKTRGQQVTLSCSPISGHRSVSWYQQTPGQGLQFLFEYFSETQRNKGNFPGRFSGRQFSNSRSEMNVSTLELGDSALYLCASSPDSPNQPQHFGDGTRLSIL.

The V gene is TRBV7-2, the J gene TRBJ1-1, with 8 nucleotides matching TRBD1. The V gene's germline CDR1 is SGHTA and CDR2 FQGNSA. CDR3 length: 14 residues. The V segment lost 3 bases and the J segment 7 bases; nucleotides outside the gene matches: 7. CDR3 sequence reads: CASSFNSDRGEAFF. For the CDR3, the DNA is TGTGCCAGCAGCTTCAATAGTGACAGGGGTGAAGCTTTCTTT.

V usage is TRBV5-1 and J usage is TRBJ1-1; 8 nucleotides match TRBD1. This CDR3 is 14 amino acids long. The V and J ends lost 4 bases and 5 bases, in that order; junction bases with no gene match: 7. The germline CDR1 and CDR2 sequences are SGHRS and YFSETQ. CDR3 coding DNA: TGCGCCAGCAGCCCACGGACAGGGTTTACTGAAGCTTTCTTT. Amino acid sequence: CASSPRTGFTEAFF.

This chain links TRBV15 with TRBJ1-6; 9 bases map to TRBD1. J lost 5 bases, V lost 4 bases, and 3 bases had no gene match. The CDR3 is 15 amino acids. CDR1 is LNHNV and CDR2 is YYDKDF in the germline V gene (reference sequence). This chain's CDR3 is CATSIWDRDNSPLHF. CDR3 DNA sequence: TGTGCCACCAGCATTTGGGACAGGGATAATTCACCCCTCCACTTT.

The J gene is TRBJ1-2, the V gene TRBV6-5; D might be TRBD1 (5 bases). This CDR3 region has 13 residues. The germline gives CDR1 MNHEY, CDR2 SVGAGI. V was trimmed by 8 bases and J by 2 bases, leaving 12 bases between them. This chain's CDR3 is CASSGEGNYGYTF. The CDR3 DNA follows: TGTGCCAGCTCCGGGGAGGGGAACTATGGCTACACCTTC.